Below are 5 T cell receptor beta chains sequenced from a single sample in a study of blood T cell repertoires in COVID-19. TCRdb keeps only in-frame clones here, not all; method: immunoSEQ multiplex PCR. The sample has more than 85,000 clones; 90% to 95% are singletons. Sequenced material: peripheral blood. These receptors came from a man in his sixties with acute or convalescent COVID-19.

Here the CDR3 DNA reads TGTGCCAGCAGTACAGGGGTTGGAACTGAAGCTTTCTTT. Its protein product is CASSTGVGTEAFF. The chain is built from TRBV12-3 or TRBV12-4 and TRBJ1-1; TRBD1 matches 7 bases. V lost 5 bases, J lost 5 bases, and 5 bases stayed unmatched. This CDR3 is built from 13 residues.

The rearrangement uses TRBV19 and TRBJ1-1; no firm D call. V was pared by 7 bases and J by 5 bases, with 14 bases between. This CDR3 has 13 residues. The germline V gene encodes CDR1 LNHDA and CDR2 SQIVND (reference sequence). Here the CDR3 reads CASTARLATEAFF. The CDR3 nucleotides are TGTGCCAGTACGGCTAGGTTGGCGACTGAAGCTTTCTTT.

This chain links TRBV9 with TRBJ2-7; D possibly corresponds to TRBD1 (5 bases). V shed 0 bases and J shed 6 bases, with 10 bases lying between them. The CDR3 runs 13 residues. Germline V lookup: CDR1 SGDLS, CDR2 YYNGEE. The CDR3 sequence: CASSVGQGSEQYF. CDR3 coding DNA: TGTGCCAGCAGCGTAGGTCAGGGAAGCGAGCAGTACTTC.

V and J are TRBV2 and TRBJ2-1, with TRBD1 identical over 9 bases. V dropped 4 bases and J dropped 5; count of bases not matched to a gene: 9. Germline-derived CDR1 and CDR2 are SNHLY and FYNNEI. The CDR3 is 16 residues long. The CDR3 region has the DNA TGTGCCAGCAGTGTCCCCTGGACAGGGGCGGACAATGAGCAGTTCTTC. Translation: CASSVPWTGADNEQFF. Drawing the rest from reference TRBV2 and TRBJ2-1, the complete variable domain is EPEVTQTPSHQVTQMGQEVILRCVPISNHLYFYWYRQILGQKVEFLVSFYNNEISEKSEIFDDQFSVERPDGSNFTLKIRSTKLEDSAMYFCASSVPWTGADNEQFFGPGTRLTVL.

The chain employs TRBV30 and TRBJ1-2, with TRBD1 as a possible D gene (6 bases). CDR3 length equals 12 residues. Trimming left V 1 base short and J 7 bases short, with 10 bases between. Germline values: CDR1 GTSNPN, CDR2 SVGIG (reference sequence). In DNA form, the CDR3 reads TGTGCCTGGAGTGAGGCAGGGGTTGGCTACACCTTC. Protein sequence: CAWSEAGVGYTF.